These 28 T cell receptor beta chains were all obtained from the same sample, sequenced in a study of PD-1 and CTLA-4 blockade in melanoma. Assay: immunoSEQ multiplex PCR; the TCRdb copy retains only in-frame clones and omits some. Of 31,000 or so clones listed, about 85% are singletons. Sample: CD8+ T cells from peripheral blood, taken from a patient given anti-PD-1 treatment. Receptors originate from a human donor with melanoma.

This chain uses TRBV2 with TRBJ2-1; TRBD2 matches 15 bases. CDR3 size: 17 residues. With V trimmed by 2 bases and J by 6 bases, 5 bases remained unmatched. Germline assignment: CDR1 SNHLY and CDR2 FYNNEI. The CDR3, as DNA: TGTGCCAGCAGTGAATTGGGACTAGCGGGGGGCCGCAATGAGCAGTTCTTC. Protein sequence: CASSELGLAGGRNEQFF.

This clone was seen just once. The gene calls are TRBV28 and TRBJ1-2; 9 bases agree with TRBD1. J lost 3 bases, V lost 8 bases, and 7 bases had no gene match. The CDR3 contains 14 residues. Per the germline V gene, CDR1 is MDHEN and CDR2 is SYDVKM. The DNA for the CDR3 is TGTGCCAGCGGGGAACAGGGGGCTTACTATGGCTACACCTTC. Encoded protein: CASGEQGAYYGYTF.

This sequence joins TRBV28 and TRBJ1-1, with no clear D. Germline CDR1 MDHEN, CDR2 SYDVKM. The CDR3 loop spans 13 amino acids. Trimming pared 5 bases from V and 8 bases from J, leaving 15 bases between. DNA for the CDR3: TGTGCCAGCAGTAATGGACTGACGGGGGAAGCTTTCTTT. Translation gives CASSNGLTGEAFF.

The chain joins TRBV5-4 to TRBJ2-7; no reliable D call. CDR3 length: 13 residues. V gave up 4 bases and J gave up 5 bases, with 13 bases separating them. The germline CDR1 and CDR2 sequences are SGHNT and YYREEE (reference sequence). CDR3 in amino acids: CASSQTPGDEQYF. In DNA, the CDR3 is TGTGCCAGCAGCCAAACCCCCGGCGACGAGCAGTACTTC.

This sequence joins TRBV7-9 and TRBJ2-3; 7 bases align to TRBD2. The V gene end was trimmed by 5 bases and the J gene end by 2 bases; junction bases not matched to a gene: 7. CDR1 is SEHNR and CDR2 is FQNEAQ in the germline V gene (reference sequence). The CDR3 sequence is 15 residues long. The CDR3 here is CASSPRGGLTDTQYF. The CDR3 DNA follows: TGTGCCAGCAGCCCCCGGGGAGGGCTCACAGATACGCAGTATTTT. The full variable domain, rest sourced from reference TRBV7-9 and TRBJ2-3, is DTGVSQNPRHKITKRGQNVTFRCDPISEHNRLYWYRQTLGQGPEFLTYFQNEAQLEKSRLLSDRFSAERPKGSFSTLEIQRTEQGDSAMYLCASSPRGGLTDTQYFGPGTRLTVL.

The V and J genes are TRBV6-5 and TRBJ2-7; D is uncertain. Per germline, CDR1 MNHEY and CDR2 SVGAGI. Trimming cost V 2 bases and J 3 bases, with 8 bases left between them. The CDR3 runs to 13 residues. The CDR3 nucleotides read TGTGCCAGCAGTTACGCGGCTCACTACGAGCAGTACTTC. It codes for CASSYAAHYEQYF.

This chain connects TRBV4-2 to TRBJ2-7; the match to TRBD2 covers 11 bases. Losses at the gene ends were 4 bases for V and 2 bases for J; bases not matched to a gene: 4. This CDR3 is built from 15 residues. Looked up from germline, CDR1 is LGHNA and CDR2 is YNFKEQ. CDR3 bases: TGTGCCAGCAGCCTGACTAGCGGGGCGGCCTACGAGCAGTACTTC. This translates into CASSLTSGAAYEQYF.

V gene TRBV27 combines with J gene TRBJ1-4; 7 bases match TRBD1. The CDR3 has 14 residues. With 2 bases clipped from V and 8 bases from J, the junction kept 5 bases outside the gene matches. In germline, CDR1 is MNHEY, CDR2 SMNVEV (reference sequence). CDR3 amino acids: CASSLHRGGEKLFF. CDR3 in DNA: TGTGCCAGCAGTTTACACAGGGGTGGAGAAAAACTGTTTTTT.

The chain uses TRBV3-1 (or the pseudogene TRBV3-2) and TRBJ2-1; D unresolved. The CDR3 has 13 residues. The germline CDR1 and CDR2 sequences are LGHDT and YNNKEL (reference sequence). Trimming took off 0 bases at V and 4 bases at J, with 4 bases between the two ends. CDR3 protein: CASSQEGYNEQFF. CDR3 nucleotides: TGTGCCAGCAGCCAAGAAGGGTACAATGAGCAGTTCTTC.

The V and J genes are TRBV13 and TRBJ1-5; TRBD1 might be the D (6 bases). V gave up 0 bases and J gave up 0 bases, with 6 bases separating them. Germline CDR1 PRHDT, CDR2 FYEKMQ (reference sequence). The CDR3 totals 15 residues. CDR3 sequence: CASSLGTGSNQPQHF. In DNA, the CDR3 is TGTGCCAGCAGCTTAGGGACAGGTAGCAATCAGCCCCAGCATTTT.

V is TRBV4-1 and J is TRBJ1-1; D is unresolved. The CDR3 is 15 amino acids. V was clipped by 0 bases and J by 4 bases, with 12 bases between them. Germline CDR1 MGHRA, CDR2 YSYEKL. This chain's CDR3 is CASSQDAGRGTEAFF. The CDR3 coding sequence is TGCGCCAGCAGCCAAGATGCGGGCCGGGGCACTGAAGCTTTCTTT.

This clone showed up just once. The rearrangement uses TRBV11-2 and TRBJ1-1, with TRBD1 matching over 7 bases. The CDR3 contains 13 residues. Trimming removed 5 bases from V and 7 bases from J; junction bases left unmatched: 7. Germline-derived CDR1 and CDR2 are SGHAT and FQNNGV. This CDR3 reads CASSRGQTFEAFF. In DNA, the CDR3 is TGTGCCAGCAGCCGGGGACAGACATTTGAAGCTTTCTTT.

The chain links TRBV14 to TRBJ1-1; weak D call: TRBD1 (5 bases). Germline CDR1 SGHDN, CDR2 FVKESK. V was trimmed by 4 bases and J by 0 bases, leaving 9 bases between them. This CDR3 is built from 14 residues. The CDR3, as DNA: TGTGCCAGCAGCCTACAGGCCTTGAACACTGAAGCTTTCTTT. Its protein product is CASSLQALNTEAFF. Looking up the rest from reference TRBV14 and TRBJ1-1 gives the full variable domain: EAGVTQFPSHSVIEKGQTVTLRCDPISGHDNLYWYRRVMGKEIKFLLHFVKESKQDESGMPNNRFLAERTGGTYSTLKVQPAELEDSGVYFCASSLQALNTEAFFGQGTRLTVV.

The chain recombines TRBV9 with TRBJ1-4; weak D call: TRBD1 (5 bases). CDR1 and CDR2 (germline): SGDLS, YYNGEE. The CDR3 length is 18 residues. Trimming took off 0 bases at V and 2 bases at J, with 17 bases between the two ends. CDR3 coding DNA: TGTGCCAGCAGCGTAGCTGGGACCCAAAAGGGCACTAATGAAAAACTGTTTTTT. Its protein product is CASSVAGTQKGTNEKLFF.

The chain combines TRBV28 with TRBJ1-5; 8 bases map to TRBD1. This CDR3 has 17 residues. Germline V CDR1 and CDR2: MDHEN, SYDVKM. V shed 5 bases, J shed 3 bases, and the junction held 12 bases outside the gene matches. The CDR3 sequence is CASSLQNRGKYNQPQHF. Written as DNA, the CDR3 is TGTGCCAGCAGTCTGCAGAACAGGGGGAAATACAATCAGCCCCAGCATTTT.

The chain couples TRBV5-1 to TRBJ2-2; D unresolved. The CDR3 extends over 13 amino acids. V lost 4 bases and J lost 4, with 8 bases in between. Looked up from germline, CDR1 is SGHRS and CDR2 is YFSETQ. CDR3 loop: CASSPLGTGELFF. Here the CDR3 DNA reads TGCGCCAGCAGCCCCCTGGGCACCGGGGAGCTGTTTTTT.

This clone was picked up one time. The chain recombines TRBV6-5 with TRBJ2-2; D is undetermined. V gave up 2 bases and J gave up 1 base, with 5 bases separating them. Germline assignment: CDR1 MNHEY and CDR2 SVGAGI. The CDR3 totals 14 residues. The CDR3 nucleotides read TGTGCCAGCAGTTACCCCATGAACACCGGGGAGCTGTTTTTT. As protein: CASSYPMNTGELFF.

This sequence joins TRBV24-1 and TRBJ2-6; possibly TRBD1 for D (6 bases). Germline CDR1 reads KGHDR; CDR2 reads SFDVKD. CDR3 size: 16 residues. Between the trimmed V and J ends, which lost 1 base and 2 bases, there was a span of 8 bases. As DNA, the CDR3 is TGTGCCACCAGTGATTTCGCAGGGGCTGGGGCCAACGTCCTGACTTTC. This gives the protein CATSDFAGAGANVLTF.

The CDR3 coding sequence is TGTGCCAGCAGTTACGTCCCCAAGGGGACCGGGGAGCTGTTTTTT. The encoded protein is CASSYVPKGTGELFF. The chain links TRBV6-2 or TRBV6-3 to TRBJ2-2; tentative D call: TRBD1 (5 bases). The CDR3 extends over 15 amino acids. V lost 2 bases and J lost 5, with 12 bases in between. Germline CDR1 and CDR2: MNHEY and SVGEGT.

This chain connects TRBV27 to TRBJ2-7; TRBD1 is a possible D gene (5 bases). The germline CDR1 and CDR2 sequences are MNHEY and SMNVEV (reference sequence). CDR3 length: 11 residues. The V gene lost 3 bases and the J gene lost 6 bases, with 6 bases spanning the gap. DNA for the CDR3: TGTGCCAGCAGTTTGGGGCTCGAGCAGTACTTC. Translated: CASSLGLEQYF.

The CDR3 region is CASSDRVSNQPQHF. The CDR3 DNA reads TGTGCCAGCAGCGACAGGGTTAGCAATCAGCCCCAGCATTTT. This chain joins TRBV27 and TRBJ1-5; TRBD1 matches 7 bases. CDR1 and CDR2 (germline): MNHEY, SMNVEV (reference sequence). The CDR3 consists of 14 residues. Losses at the gene ends were 6 bases for V and 0 bases for J; bases not matched to a gene: 2.

The rearrangement uses TRBV19 and TRBJ2-1; 11 bases map to TRBD1. The germline V gene has CDR1 LNHDA and CDR2 SQIVND (reference sequence). The CDR3 sequence is 14 residues long. Trimming removed 7 bases from V and 13 bases from J; junction bases left unmatched: 12. The CDR3 nucleotides are TGTGCCAGTACACAAATCGGGGACAGGGGGATACAGTTCTTC. This gives the protein CASTQIGDRGIQFF. Full variable domain (remainder filled in from reference TRBV19 and TRBJ2-1): DGGITQSPKYLFRKEGQNVTLSCEQNLNHDAMYWYRQDPGQGLRLIYYSQIVNDFQKGDIAEGYSVSREKKESFPLTVTSAQKNPTAFYLCASTQIGDRGIQFFGPGTRLTVL.

The chain couples TRBV28 to TRBJ2-7; D is ambiguous. This CDR3 has 13 amino acids. The V gene lost 5 bases and the J gene lost 3 bases, with 11 bases spanning the gap. Germline V gene sequence: CDR1 MDHEN, CDR2 SYDVKM. The CDR3 DNA reads as TGTGCCAGCAGTCCAGTGACAAGCTACGAGCAGTACTTC. Protein sequence: CASSPVTSYEQYF.

The chain joins TRBV2 to TRBJ1-6; the match to TRBD1 covers 8 bases. The CDR3 totals 15 residues. After removal of 6 bases from V and 6 bases from J, the junction contained 7 bases not matched to a gene. The V gene's germline CDR1 is SNHLY and CDR2 FYNNEI. In DNA form, the CDR3 reads TGTGCCAGCAGGGCAATGACAGGGGCTAATTCACCCCTCCACTTT. Translation: CASRAMTGANSPLHF.

The chain has TRBV19 and TRBJ2-5, with TRBD1 matching over 8 bases. The CDR3 is 14 amino acids. The V gene's germline CDR1 is LNHDA and CDR2 SQIVND (reference sequence). Trimming took 5 bases from V and 4 from J; bases not matched to a gene: 6. The CDR3 here is CASSWQGAGETQYF. The CDR3 DNA is TGTGCCAGTAGTTGGCAGGGGGCGGGAGAGACCCAGTACTTC. Full variable domain (rest looked up from reference TRBV19 and TRBJ2-5): DGGITQSPKYLFRKEGQNVTLSCEQNLNHDAMYWYRQDPGQGLRLIYYSQIVNDFQKGDIAEGYSVSREKKESFPLTVTSAQKNPTAFYLCASSWQGAGETQYFGPGTRLLVL.

This rearrangement joins TRBV29-1 to TRBJ2-5; D is undetermined. Trimming took off 0 bases at V and 5 bases at J, with 16 bases between the two ends. This CDR3 comprises 15 residues. The germline V gene has CDR1 SQVTM and CDR2 ANQGSEA. CDR3 sequence (DNA): TGCAGCGTTGAAGATGGGGTAGTGGCACGGGAGACCCAGTACTTC. It yields the protein CSVEDGVVARETQYF.

This chain connects TRBV28 to TRBJ1-2; D unresolved. The germline gives CDR1 MDHEN, CDR2 SYDVKM. The length of the CDR3 is 15 residues. V was clipped by 5 bases and J by 2 bases, with 15 bases between them. The CDR3 DNA is TGTGCCAGCAGTCCACCCGCGGGTGGGAACTATGGCTACACCTTC. It encodes CASSPPAGGNYGYTF.

The chain uses TRBV28 and TRBJ1-5; D is undetermined. V dropped 7 bases and J dropped 3 bases, with 10 bases sitting between them. The germline CDR1 and CDR2 sequences are MDHEN and SYDVKM. The CDR3 is 13 amino acids. This CDR3 is CASNSGNNQPQHF. In DNA, the CDR3 is TGTGCCAGCAACAGTGGAAACAATCAGCCCCAGCATTTT.